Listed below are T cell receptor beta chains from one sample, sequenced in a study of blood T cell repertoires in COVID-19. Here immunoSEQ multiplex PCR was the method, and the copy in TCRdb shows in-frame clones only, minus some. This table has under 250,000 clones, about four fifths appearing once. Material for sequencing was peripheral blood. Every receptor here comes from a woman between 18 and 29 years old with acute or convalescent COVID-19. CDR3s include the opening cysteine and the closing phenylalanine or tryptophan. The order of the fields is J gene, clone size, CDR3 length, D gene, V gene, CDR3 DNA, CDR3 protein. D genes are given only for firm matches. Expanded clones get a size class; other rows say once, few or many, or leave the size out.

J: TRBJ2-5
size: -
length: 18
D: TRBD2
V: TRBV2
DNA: TGTGCCAGCAGTTCAAGCGGGGTGGCTACCCGCGTGAGGGAGACCCAGTACTTC
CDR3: CASSSSGVATRVRETQYF

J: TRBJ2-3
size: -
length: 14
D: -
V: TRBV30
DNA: TGTGCCTGGAGTCGAGTCGGGAGTACAGATACGCAGTATTTT
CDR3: CAWSRVGSTDTQYF

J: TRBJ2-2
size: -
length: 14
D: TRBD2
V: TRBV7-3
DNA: TGTGCCAGCAGCTCCGGACTAGTGCACGGGGAGCTGTTTTTT
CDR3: CASSSGLVHGELFF

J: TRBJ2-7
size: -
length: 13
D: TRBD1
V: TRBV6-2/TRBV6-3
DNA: TGTGCCAGCAGTGGGGACAGGCCGTACGAGCAGTACTTC
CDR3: CASSGDRPYEQYF

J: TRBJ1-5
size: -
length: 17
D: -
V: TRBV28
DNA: TGTGCCAGCAGTTCCTCGGAGTGGGAGGGAATAAGGCAGCCCCAGCATTTT
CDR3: CASSSSEWEGIRQPQHF

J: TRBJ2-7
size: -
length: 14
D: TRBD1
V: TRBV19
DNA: TGTGCCAGTAGTCTAGGGGGCGATTACTACGAGCAGTACTTC
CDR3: CASSLGGDYYEQYF

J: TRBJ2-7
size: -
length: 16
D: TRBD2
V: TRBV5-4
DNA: TGTGCCAGCAGCCCGGGACTAGCGACGAGCTCCTACGAGCAGTACTTC
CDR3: CASSPGLATSSYEQYF

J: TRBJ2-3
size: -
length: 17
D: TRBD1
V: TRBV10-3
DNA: TGTGCCATCAGAAGCCCGGGACAGGGGTTTAGCACAGATACGCAGTATTTT
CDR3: CAIRSPGQGFSTDTQYF

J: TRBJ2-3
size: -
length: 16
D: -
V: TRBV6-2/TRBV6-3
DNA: TGTGCCAGCAGTTACTTTCAGGTCATCCCCCCAGATACGCAGTATTTT
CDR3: CASSYFQVIPPDTQYF

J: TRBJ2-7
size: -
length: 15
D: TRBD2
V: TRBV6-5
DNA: TGTGCCAGCAGTCACTTTACTAGCGGGAGCTACGAGCAGTACTTC
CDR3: CASSHFTSGSYEQYF

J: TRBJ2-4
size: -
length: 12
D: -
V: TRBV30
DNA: TGTGCCTGGGACACAACCTCCAACATTCAGTACTTC
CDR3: CAWDTTSNIQYF

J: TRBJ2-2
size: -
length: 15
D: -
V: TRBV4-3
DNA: TGCGCCAGCAGCCAAAATCCGGGAAACACCGGGGAGCTGTTTTTT
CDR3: CASSQNPGNTGELFF

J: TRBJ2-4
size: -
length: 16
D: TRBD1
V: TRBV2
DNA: TGTGCCAGCAGGCCTGGACAGGGAGTGGCCAAAAACATTCAGTACTTC
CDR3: CASRPGQGVAKNIQYF

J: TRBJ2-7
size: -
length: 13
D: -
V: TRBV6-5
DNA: TGTGCCAGCAGATCTGACGGAGTCTACGAGCAGTACTTC
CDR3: CASRSDGVYEQYF

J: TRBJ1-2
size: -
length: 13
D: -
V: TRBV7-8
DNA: TGTGCCAGCAGCGCCCGGGTCAACTATGGCTACACCTTC
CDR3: CASSARVNYGYTF

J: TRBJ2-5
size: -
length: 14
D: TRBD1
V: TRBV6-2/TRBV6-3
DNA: TGTGCCAGCAGTTGGGACAGGGGGGATGAGACCCAGTACTTC
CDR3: CASSWDRGDETQYF

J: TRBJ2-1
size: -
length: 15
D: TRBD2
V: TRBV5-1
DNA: TGCGCCAGCAGCATTAGCGGGAGGTCCTACAATGAGCAGTTCTTC
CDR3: CASSISGRSYNEQFF

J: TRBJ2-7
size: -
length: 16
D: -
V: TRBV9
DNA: TGTGCCAGCAGCCCGGATCGGGGTGGCGGGACCTACGAGCAGTACTTC
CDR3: CASSPDRGGGTYEQYF

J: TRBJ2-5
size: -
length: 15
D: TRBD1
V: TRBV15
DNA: TGTGCCACCAGCAGAGACCTGGACAGGGTAGAGACCCAGTACTTC
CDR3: CATSRDLDRVETQYF

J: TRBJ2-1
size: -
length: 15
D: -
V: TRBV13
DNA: TGTGCCAGCAGCTTAAAACGGGAGTGGGGGAATGAGCAGTTCTTC
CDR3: CASSLKREWGNEQFF

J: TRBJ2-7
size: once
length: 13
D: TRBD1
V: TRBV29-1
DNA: TGCAGCGTTGAAAAGGGACAGGCATACGAGCAGTACTTC
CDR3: CSVEKGQAYEQYF

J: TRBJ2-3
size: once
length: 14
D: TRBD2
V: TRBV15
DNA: TGTGCCACCAAGACGGGAGGGCCGGTACATACGCAGTATTTT
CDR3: CATKTGGPVHTQYF

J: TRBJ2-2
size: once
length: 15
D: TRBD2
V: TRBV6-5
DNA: TGTGCCAGCAAGCGGCGGGAGGTGGGCACCGGGGAGCTGTTTTTT
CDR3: CASKRREVGTGELFF

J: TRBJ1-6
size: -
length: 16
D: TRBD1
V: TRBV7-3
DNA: TGTGCCAGCAGCTTAAGGGCAGGGGGCCTAGATTCACCCCTCCACTTT
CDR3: CASSLRAGGLDSPLHF

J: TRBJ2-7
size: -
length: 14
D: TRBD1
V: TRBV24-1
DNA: TGTGCCACCAGTGATACAGGGGAGACCTACGAGCAGTACTTC
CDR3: CATSDTGETYEQYF

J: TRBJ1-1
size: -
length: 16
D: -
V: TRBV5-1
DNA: TGCGCCAGCAGCTTGGCCGGAGGAGGGCGGAACACTGAAGCTTTCTTT
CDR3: CASSLAGGGRNTEAFF

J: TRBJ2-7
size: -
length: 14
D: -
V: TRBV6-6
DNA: TGTGCCAGCAGTTACTCGATGAGTTCCTACGAGCAGTACTTC
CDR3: CASSYSMSSYEQYF

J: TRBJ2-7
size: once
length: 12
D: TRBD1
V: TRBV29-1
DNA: TGCAGCGTTGAACAGGGGGCCTACGAGCAGTACTTC
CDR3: CSVEQGAYEQYF

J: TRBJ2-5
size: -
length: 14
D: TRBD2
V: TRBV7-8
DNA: TGTGCCAGCAGCTTCACTAGCGTGGGGGAGACCCAGTACTTC
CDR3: CASSFTSVGETQYF

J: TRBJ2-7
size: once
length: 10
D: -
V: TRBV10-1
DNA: TGCGCCAGCAGTCACATTGGGCAGTACTTC
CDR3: CASSHIGQYF

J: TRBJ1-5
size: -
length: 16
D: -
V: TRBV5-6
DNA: TGTGCCAGCAGCCCAACCGACAGAGATAGCAATCAGCCCCAGCATTTT
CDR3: CASSPTDRDSNQPQHF

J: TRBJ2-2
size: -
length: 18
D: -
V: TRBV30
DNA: TGTGCCTGGAGTGTTCCGTATGGGACACCTATTGTCACCGGGGAGCTGTTTTTT
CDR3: CAWSVPYGTPIVTGELFF

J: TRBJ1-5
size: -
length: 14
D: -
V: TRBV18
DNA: TGTGCCAGCTCGCAGGGCGATAGCAATCAGCCCCAGCATTTT
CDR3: CASSQGDSNQPQHF

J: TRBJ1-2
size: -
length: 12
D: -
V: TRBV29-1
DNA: TGCAGCGTTGGTGATGAGGTCTATGGCTACACCTTC
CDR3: CSVGDEVYGYTF

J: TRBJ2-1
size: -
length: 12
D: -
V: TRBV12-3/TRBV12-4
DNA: TGTGCCAGCAGTCCCCCTACGCATGAGCAGTTCTTC
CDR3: CASSPPTHEQFF

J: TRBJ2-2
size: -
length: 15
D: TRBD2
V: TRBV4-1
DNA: TGCGCCAGCAGCCAAGAGGGGACTAGTGTTGGGGAGCTGTTTTTT
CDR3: CASSQEGTSVGELFF

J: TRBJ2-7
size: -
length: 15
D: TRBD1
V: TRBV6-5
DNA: TGTGCCAGCAGTTACTCGGGGGACAGGCGATACGAGCAGTACTTC
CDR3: CASSYSGDRRYEQYF

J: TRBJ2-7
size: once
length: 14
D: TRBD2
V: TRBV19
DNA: TGTGCCAGTAACTACGGCGGGAGGCTTGAGGAGCAGTACTTC
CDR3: CASNYGGRLEEQYF

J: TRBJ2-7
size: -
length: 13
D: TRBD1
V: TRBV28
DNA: TGTGCCAGCTTTCGGGACAGGGTTTCCGAGCAGTACTTC
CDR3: CASFRDRVSEQYF

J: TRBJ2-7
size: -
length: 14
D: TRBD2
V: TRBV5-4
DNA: TGTGCCAGCAGCTTGGGGACTAGCACACCGGAGCAGTACTTC
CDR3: CASSLGTSTPEQYF

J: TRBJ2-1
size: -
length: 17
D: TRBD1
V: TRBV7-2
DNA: TGTGCCAGCAGCTTATTAGTTTTGGGACAGCTGAGGGATGAGCAGTTCTTC
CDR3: CASSLLVLGQLRDEQFF